Reported below is one T cell receptor beta chain. Its antigen is as yet unknown. CDR1 and CDR2 (germline): MNHEY, SMNVEV (reference sequence). CDR3 length equals 15 residues. The V segment lost 5 bases and the J segment 8 bases; nucleotides outside the gene matches: 8. These data are taken from a study of T cell responses to AZD1222 COVID-19 vaccine. Study-level results: Only six or seven AZD1222 recipients tested seropositive at baseline.

Profiled with immunoSEQ multiplex PCR; TCRdb holds only in-frame clones, not every one. The top ten hold roughly 3.5% of the sample, which has over 150,000 clones, about nine tenths seen once. This material consisted of peripheral blood, taken 28 days after the second AZD1222 dose. This receptor was obtained from an adult who received the AZD1222 COVID-19 vaccine. The chain employs TRBV27 and TRBJ2-1; 11 nucleotides agree with TRBD2. The CDR3 DNA follows: TGTGCCAGCAGTAAACTAGCGGGAGTGGGGGATGAGCAGTTCTTC. Residues: CASSKLAGVGDEQFF.